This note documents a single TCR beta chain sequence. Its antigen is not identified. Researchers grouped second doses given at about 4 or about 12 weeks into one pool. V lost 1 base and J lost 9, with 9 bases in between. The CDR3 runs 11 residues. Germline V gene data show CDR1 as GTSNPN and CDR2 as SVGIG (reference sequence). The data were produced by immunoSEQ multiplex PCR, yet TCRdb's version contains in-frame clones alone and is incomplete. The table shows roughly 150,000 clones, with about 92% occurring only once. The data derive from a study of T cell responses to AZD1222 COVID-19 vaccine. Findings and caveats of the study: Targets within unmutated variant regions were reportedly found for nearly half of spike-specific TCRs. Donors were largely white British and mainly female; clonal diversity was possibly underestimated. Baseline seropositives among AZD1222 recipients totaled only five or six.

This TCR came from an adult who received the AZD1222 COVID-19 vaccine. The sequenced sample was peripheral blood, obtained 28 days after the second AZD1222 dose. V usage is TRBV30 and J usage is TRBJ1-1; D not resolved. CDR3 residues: CAWSASPKAFF. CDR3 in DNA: TGTGCCTGGAGTGCTAGCCCCAAAGCTTTCTTT. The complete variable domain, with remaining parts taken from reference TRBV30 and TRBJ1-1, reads SQTIHQWPATLVQPVGSPLSLECTVEGTSNPNLYWYRQAAGRGLQLLFYSVGIGQISSEVPQNLSASRPQDRQFILSSKKLLLSDSGFYLCAWSASPKAFFGQGTRLTVV.